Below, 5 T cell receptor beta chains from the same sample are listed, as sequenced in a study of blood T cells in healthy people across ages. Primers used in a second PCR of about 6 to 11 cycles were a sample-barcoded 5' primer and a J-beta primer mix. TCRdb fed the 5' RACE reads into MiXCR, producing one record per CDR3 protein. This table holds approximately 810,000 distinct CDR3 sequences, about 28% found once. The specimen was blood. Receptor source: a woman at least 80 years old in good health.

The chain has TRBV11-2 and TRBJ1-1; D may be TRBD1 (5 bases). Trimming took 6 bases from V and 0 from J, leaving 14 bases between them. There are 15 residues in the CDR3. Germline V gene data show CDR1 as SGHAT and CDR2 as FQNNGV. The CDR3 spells CASRNWGRMNTEAFF. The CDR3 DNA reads TGTGCCAGCAGAAATTGGGGCCGCATGAACACTGAAGCTTTCTTT. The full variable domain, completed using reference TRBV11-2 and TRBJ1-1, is EAGVAQSPRYKIIEKRQSVAFWCNPISGHATLYWYQQILGQGPKLLIQFQNNGVVDDSQLPKDRFSAERLKGVDSTLKIQPAKLEDSAVYLCASRNWGRMNTEAFFGQGTRLTVV.

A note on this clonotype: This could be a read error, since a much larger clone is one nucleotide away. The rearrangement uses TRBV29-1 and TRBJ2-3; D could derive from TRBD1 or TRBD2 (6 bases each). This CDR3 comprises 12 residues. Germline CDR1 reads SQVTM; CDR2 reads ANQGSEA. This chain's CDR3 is CGIERGEDTQYF. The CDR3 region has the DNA TGCGGCATTGAGAGGGGGGAAGATACGCAGTATTTT.

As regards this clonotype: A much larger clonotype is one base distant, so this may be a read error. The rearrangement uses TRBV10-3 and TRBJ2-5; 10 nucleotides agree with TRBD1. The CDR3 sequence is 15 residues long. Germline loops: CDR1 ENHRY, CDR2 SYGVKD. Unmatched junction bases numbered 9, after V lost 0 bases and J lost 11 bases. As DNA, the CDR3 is TGTGCCATCAGTGAGTCTGGACAGGGGGGCGATGAGCAGTACTTC. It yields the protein CAISESGQGGDEQYF.

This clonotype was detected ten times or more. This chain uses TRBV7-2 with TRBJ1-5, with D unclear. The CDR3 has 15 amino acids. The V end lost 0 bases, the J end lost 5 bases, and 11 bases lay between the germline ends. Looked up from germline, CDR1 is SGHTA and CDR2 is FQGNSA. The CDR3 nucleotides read TGTGCCAGCAGCTTAGCGGGCCGAGTGGATCAGCCCCAGCATTTT. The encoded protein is CASSLAGRVDQPQHF.

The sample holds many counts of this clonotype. The CDR3 spells CASSVGGVSNIQYF. The CDR3 region has the DNA TGTGCCAGCAGCGTGGGCGGGGTATCAAACATTCAGTACTTC. The genes are TRBV9 and TRBJ2-4; tentatively, D is TRBD2 (6 bases). V was clipped by 2 bases and J by 6 bases, with 12 bases between them. The CDR3 length is 14 residues. CDR1 and CDR2 from the germline V gene are SGDLS and YYNGEE.